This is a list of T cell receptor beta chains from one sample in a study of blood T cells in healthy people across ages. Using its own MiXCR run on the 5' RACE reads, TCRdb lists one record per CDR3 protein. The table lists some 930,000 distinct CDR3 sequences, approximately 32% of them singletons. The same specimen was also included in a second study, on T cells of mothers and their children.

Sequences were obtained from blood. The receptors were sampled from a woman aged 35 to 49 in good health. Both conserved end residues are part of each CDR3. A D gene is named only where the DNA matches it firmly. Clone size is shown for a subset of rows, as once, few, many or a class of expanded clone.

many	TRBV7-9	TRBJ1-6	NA	TGTGCCAGCATCACGGGGTCTAATTCACCCCTCCACTTT	CASITGSNSPLHF
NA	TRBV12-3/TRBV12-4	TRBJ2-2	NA	TGTGCCAGCAAGGCCGGGGAGCTGTTTTTT	CASKAGELFF
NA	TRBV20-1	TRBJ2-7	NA	TGCAGTGCTAGAGATGGCGAAAGCCACGAGCAGTACTTC	CSARDGESHEQYF
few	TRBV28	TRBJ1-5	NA	TGTGCCAGCAGTTCAAGAGGGGAGCTGCAGCCCCAGCATTTT	CASSSRGELQPQHF
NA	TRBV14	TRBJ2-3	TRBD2	TGTGCCAGCAGCGTAGCGGGAGTAATGGATACGCAGTATTTT	CASSVAGVMDTQYF
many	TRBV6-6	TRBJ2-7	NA	TGTGCCAGCAGTTACAGTAGGGAGAACGAGCAGTACTTC	CASSYSRENEQYF
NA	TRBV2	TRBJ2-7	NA	TGTGCCAGCAGTGAGGGGCCGGCGGGAAGGGGGAAGCCCGAGCAGTACTTC	CASSEGPAGRGKPEQYF
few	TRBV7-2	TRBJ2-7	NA	TGTGCCTGCAGTTTTACAGGGATCCTCTACGTGCAGTACTTC	CACSFTGILYVQYF
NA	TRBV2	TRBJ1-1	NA	TGTGCCAGCAATCAAGGACAGCCGAACACTGAAGCTTTCTTT	CASNQGQPNTEAFF
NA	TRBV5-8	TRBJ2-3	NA	TGTGCCAGCAGCCGACGCGGCGGCAGCACAGATACGCAGTATTTT	CASSRRGGSTDTQYF
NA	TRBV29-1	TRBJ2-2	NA	TGCAGCGCTCATAGACCCAACACCGGGGAGCTGTTTTTT	CSAHRPNTGELFF
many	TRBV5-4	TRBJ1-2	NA	TGTGCCAGCAGCTTTACAGGGAACTATGGCTACACCTTC	CASSFTGNYGYTF
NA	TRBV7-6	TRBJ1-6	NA	TGTGCCAGCAGCTCACGCACTTCACCCCTCCACTTT	CASSSRTSPLHF
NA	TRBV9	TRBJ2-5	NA	TGTGCCAGCAGCGTAGTGGGCGGGACCCAGTACTTC	CASSVVGGTQYF
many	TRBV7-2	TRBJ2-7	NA	TGTGCCAGCAGCCTAAAGGAGTCCTACGAGCAGTACTTC	CASSLKESYEQYF
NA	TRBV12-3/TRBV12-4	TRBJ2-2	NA	TGTGCCAGCAGCTTCACAAGGGACACCGGGGAGCTGTTTTTT	CASSFTRDTGELFF
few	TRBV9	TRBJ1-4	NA	TGTGCCAGCAGCCCCCGTGCATCACAGACAACTAATGAAAAACTGTTTTTT	CASSPRASQTTNEKLFF
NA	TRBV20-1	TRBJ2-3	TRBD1	TGCAGTGCTAGAAACCCTGGACAGGGCACAGATACGCAGTATTTT	CSARNPGQGTDTQYF
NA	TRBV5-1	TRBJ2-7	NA	TGCGCCAGCAGCTTAAAGGGCCAGATCTACGAGCAGTACTTC	CASSLKGQIYEQYF
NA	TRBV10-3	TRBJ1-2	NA	TGTGCCATCAGTGAGTCGCAGGGTTGGGGTGGCTACACCTTC	CAISESQGWGGYTF
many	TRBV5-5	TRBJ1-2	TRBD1	TGTGCCAGCAGCTCTACCCCGGGACAGGGGGCCTATGGCTACACCTTC	CASSSTPGQGAYGYTF
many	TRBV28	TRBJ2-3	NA	TGTGCCAGCAGTTTAGGGGCGCACTCCACAGATACGCAGTATTTT	CASSLGAHSTDTQYF
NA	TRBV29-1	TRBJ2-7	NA	TGCAGCGTTAAAGTTTTGGGGCAGCCCCTCGGCGAGCAGTACTTC	CSVKVLGQPLGEQYF
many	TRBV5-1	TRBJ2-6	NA	TGCGCCAGCAGCTTGGATGGGGCTGGGGCCAACGTCCTGACTTTC	CASSLDGAGANVLTF
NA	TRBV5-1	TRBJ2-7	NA	TGCGCCAGCAGTCAGGGGCCTGAACGGTACAATGAGCAGTACTTC	CASSQGPERYNEQYF
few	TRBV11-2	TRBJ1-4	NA	TGTGCCAGCAGCTTAGGTTGGCGCGGGAATGAAAAACTGTTTTTT	CASSLGWRGNEKLFF
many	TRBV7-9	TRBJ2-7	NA	TGTGCCAGCAGCTTATCCCCCGAGCAGTACTTC	CASSLSPEQYF
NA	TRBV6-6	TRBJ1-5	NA	TGTGCCAGCAGCCTGACAGTCTACAATCAGCCCCAGCATTTT	CASSLTVYNQPQHF
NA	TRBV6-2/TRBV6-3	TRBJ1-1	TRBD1	TGTGCCAGCAGAACGACAGGGCGCGTAAGGGCTTTCTTT	CASRTTGRVRAFF
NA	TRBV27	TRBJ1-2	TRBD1	TGTGCCAGCAGTTTCTACACCAGGGGGAGGGGATATGGCTACACCTTC	CASSFYTRGRGYGYTF
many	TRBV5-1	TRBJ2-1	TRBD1	TGTGCCAGCAGCTTAGGGACAGGGTCCTACAATGAGCAGTTCTTC	CASSLGTGSYNEQFF
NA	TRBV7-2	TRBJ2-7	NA	TGTGCCAGCAGCTTCCTAGGGGGGGGGACCTCCTACGAGCAGTACTTC	CASSFLGGGTSYEQYF
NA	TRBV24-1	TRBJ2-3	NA	TGTGCCACCGCACGCCCCAGGGTCTCAGCAGATACGCAGTATTTT	CATARPRVSADTQYF
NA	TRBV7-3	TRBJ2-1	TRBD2	TGTGCCAGCAGCGGGACTAGCGGGGCCGAGCAGTTCTTC	CASSGTSGAEQFF
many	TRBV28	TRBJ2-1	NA	TGTGCCAGCAGTCTCAACGGACAGACTCTTGTGGTCAATGAGCAGTTCTTC	CASSLNGQTLVVNEQFF
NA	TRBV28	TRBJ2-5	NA	TGTGCCAGCAGTTTGGCGACGCGGAGGGGCAGAGAGACCCAGTACTTC	CASSLATRRGRETQYF
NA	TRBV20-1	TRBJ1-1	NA	TGCAGTGCTAGAGATCTTGGGAAGGGGAACACTGAAGCTTTCTTT	CSARDLGKGNTEAFF
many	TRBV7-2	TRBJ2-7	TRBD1	TGTGCCAGCAGCTCACCGGGACAGAGGACTCGCGAGCAGTACTTC	CASSSPGQRTREQYF
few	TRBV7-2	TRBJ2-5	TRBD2	TGTGCCAGCAGCTTAGGGGGACTAGCGGGGGGTGTAGAGACCCAGTACTTC	CASSLGGLAGGVETQYF
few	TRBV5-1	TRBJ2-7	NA	TGCGCCAGCAGCGGGGACCACTCCTACGAGCAGTACTTC	CASSGDHSYEQYF